The 31 T cell receptor beta chains presented below share a single source sample, sequenced in a study of blood T cells in healthy people across ages. The authors ran a second PCR of about 7 to 11 cycles using a sample-barcoded 5' primer and a J-beta primer mix. TCRdb reprocessed the 5' RACE reads via MiXCR and lists one record per CDR3 protein. Among around 670,000 distinct CDR3 sequences listed, approximately 30% were seen once. Sequencing was carried out using blood. All receptors derive from an elderly woman in good health.

Comments on this clonotype: This may arise from a read error, as a much more abundant clone is one base away. The chain carries TRBV6-5 and TRBJ2-1; D assignment may be TRBD1 or TRBD2 (5 bases each). The CDR3 has 13 residues. CDR1 is MNHEY, CDR2 SVGAGI, per germline. The V gene lost 7 bases and the J gene lost 13 bases, with 20 bases spanning the gap. The CDR3 is CASKLGAGETQFF. The CDR3 DNA reads TGTGCCAGCAAACTCGGGGCTGGGGAGACCCAGTTCTTC.

The sample holds many counts of this clonotype. V is TRBV3-1 and J is TRBJ2-1; D ambiguous. From germline, CDR1 is LGHDT and CDR2 YNNKEL (reference sequence). The V end lost 1 base, the J end lost 10 bases, and 5 bases lay between the germline ends. CDR3 length: 11 amino acids. The CDR3 sequence: CASSQVGEQFF. CDR3 DNA: TGTGCCAGCAGCCAAGTGGGGGAGCAGTTCTTC.

This clonotype was observed at least ten times. The chain joins TRBV6-5 to TRBJ1-4; D remains ambiguous. Trimming took off 5 bases at V and 8 bases at J, with 18 bases between the two ends. The CDR3 covers 15 residues. CDR1 and CDR2 from the germline V gene are MNHEY and SVGAGI. The CDR3 spells CASSRAPIATEKLFF. The CDR3 region has the DNA TGTGCCAGCAGTAGAGCTCCCATAGCTACCGAAAAACTGTTTTTT.

V and J are TRBV4-1 and TRBJ2-4; 8 bases are shared with TRBD1. This CDR3 spans 18 amino acids. Trimming at V came to 0 bases and at J to 3 bases, leaving 10 bases not matched to a gene. Germline V gives CDR1 MGHRA, CDR2 YSYEKL. The CDR3 region has the DNA TGCGCCAGCAGCCAAGAGGTTCCCATCGGGACAGGCAAAAACATTCAGTACTTC. As protein: CASSQEVPIGTGKNIQYF.

In this sample, this clonotype turned up a few times. This chain joins TRBV7-6 and TRBJ1-3; maybe TRBD1 (6 bases). The ends were cut back, 5 bases at V and 4 bases at J, with 12 bases in the middle. The V gene's germline CDR1 is SGHVS and CDR2 FNYEAQ. The CDR3 spans 14 residues. The CDR3 region has the DNA TGTGCCAGCAGCCGAACAGGGACGGGAAACACCATATATTTT. Encoded protein: CASSRTGTGNTIYF.

As to this clonotype: The final CDR3 position lacks the conserved phenylalanine or tryptophan, pointing to a likely read error. The genes are TRBV20-1 and TRBJ2-1, with 12 bases that match TRBD2. Germline-derived CDR1 and CDR2 are DFQATT and SNEGSKA (reference sequence). The CDR3 consists of 17 residues. J was trimmed by 0 bases and V by 1 base; bases with no gene match: 4. The CDR3 coding sequence is TGCAGTGCTAGAGGCCCGACTAGCGGGAGCTCCTACAATGAGCAGTTCTTA. Amino acids: CSARGPTSGSSYNEQFL.

The V gene is TRBV3-1, the J gene TRBJ1-5; perhaps TRBD1 as D (6 bases). V was pared by 4 bases and J by 7 bases, with 14 bases between. CDR3 length equals 14 residues. CDR1 and CDR2 from the germline V gene are LGHDT and YNNKEL (reference sequence). The CDR3 protein is CASSLRGNSQPQHF. The DNA for the CDR3 is TGTGCCAGCAGCCTAAGGGGGAACAGCCAGCCCCAGCATTTT.

V gene TRBV20-1 combines with J gene TRBJ2-3, with 9 bases matching TRBD2. Trimming cost V 0 bases and J 15 bases; bases outside gene matches: 10. The germline V gene has CDR1 DFQATT and CDR2 SNEGSKA (reference sequence). The CDR3 consists of 13 residues. The CDR3 loop reads CSARDSSGDLSYF. The CDR3 DNA sequence: TGCAGTGCTAGAGATTCTAGCGGGGATCTGTCCTATTTT.

The CDR3 region is CASRNTGDGTEAFF. The CDR3 coding sequence is TGTGCCAGCAGAAATACAGGGGATGGCACTGAAGCTTTCTTT. This rearrangement joins TRBV2 to TRBJ1-1; TRBD1 matches 7 bases. The ends lost 6 bases at V and 4 bases at J; junction bases unmatched: 8. Germline V gives CDR1 SNHLY, CDR2 FYNNEI. The CDR3 is 14 residues long.

This clonotype occurred a few times. The junction departs from germline at one end; a sequencing error may be responsible. The chain uses TRBV4-3 and TRBJ1-2; 8 nucleotides match TRBD1. CDR3 length equals 16 residues. The germline V gene has CDR1 LGHNA and CDR2 YSLEER. Here the CDR3 reads CASSQDGRGRNYDYTF. In DNA form, the CDR3 reads TGCGCCAGCAGCCAAGATGGCAGGGGGCGCAACTATGACTACACCTTC.

This clonotype was seen ten or more times. The rearrangement uses TRBV10-3 and TRBJ2-3; D is tentatively TRBD1 or TRBD2 (5 bases each). The CDR3 consists of 15 residues. Germline V gene sequence: CDR1 ENHRY, CDR2 SYGVKD. Trimming stripped 4 bases from V and 2 bases from J, with 13 bases between. Here the CDR3 reads CAISVGEGTTDTQYF. The CDR3 coding sequence is TGTGCCATCAGTGTCGGGGAAGGGACCACAGATACGCAGTATTTT.

A note on this clonotype: A read error is possible here, since a much larger clone lies one base away. J is TRBJ2-1 and V is TRBV5-1; TRBD1 is a possible D gene (5 bases). The CDR3 runs 15 residues. V lost 3 bases and J 7 bases, leaving 17 bases between the germline ends. From germline, CDR1 is SGHRS and CDR2 YFSETQ. The CDR3 protein is CASSWAAGLGNEQFF. DNA for the CDR3: TGCGCCAGCAGCTGGGCCGCAGGGCTGGGGAATGAGCAGTTCTTC.

This clonotype was counted only a few times. This chain links TRBV7-2 with TRBJ1-6; D is possibly TRBD1 (6 bases). Per the germline V gene, CDR1 is SGHTA and CDR2 is FQGNSA. Trimming shortened V by 7 bases and J by 7 bases, and 14 bases separated the two germline ends. The CDR3 extends over 14 amino acids. This chain's CDR3 is CASMGGAGNSPLHF. In nucleotides, the CDR3 is TGTGCCAGCATGGGGGGCGCGGGGAATTCACCCCTCCACTTT.

This clonotype was counted at least ten times. This chain uses TRBV28 with TRBJ2-7; TRBD2 aligns across 8 bases. In germline, CDR1 is MDHEN, CDR2 SYDVKM. The CDR3 is made up of 16 amino acids. V lost 8 bases to trimming and J lost 6 bases; unmatched junction nucleotides: 18. CDR3 coding DNA: TGTGCCAGCTCACGGAGTGGCGCGGGGGGTTTTTCCGAGCAGTACTTC. It yields the protein CASSRSGAGGFSEQYF.

This clonotype has a handful of counts. The rearrangement links TRBV5-6 to TRBJ2-2; 10 positions agree with TRBD1. The CDR3 sequence is 16 residues long. CDR1 SGHDT and CDR2 YYEEEE come from the germline V gene. Unmatched junction bases numbered 6, after V lost 4 bases and J lost 3 bases. The CDR3 coding sequence is TGTGCCAGCAGCCCCGACAGGGGGCGCGACACCGGGGAGCTGTTTTTT. This codes for CASSPDRGRDTGELFF. The variable domain in full, completed from reference TRBV5-6 and TRBJ2-2, reads DAGVTQSPTHLIKTRGQQVTLRCSPKSGHDTVSWYQQALGQGPQFIFQYYEEEERQRGNFPDRFSGHQFPNYSSELNVNALLLGDSALYLCASSPDRGRDTGELFFGEGSRLTVL.

Worth noting for this clonotype: This may stem from a read error, because a much larger clone lies one nucleotide away. The gene calls are TRBV18 and TRBJ2-5; D not certain. Germline V CDR1 and CDR2: KGHSH, LQKENI. The CDR3 length is 14 residues. The CDR3 DNA is TGTGCCAGCCCACCAGAGGCCAGCCTGGGGACCCAGTACTTC. Amino acid sequence: CASPPEASLGTQYF.

The chain combines TRBV28 with TRBJ2-3; 10 nucleotides match TRBD2. Unmatched junction bases numbered 10, after V lost 3 bases and J lost 4 bases. Germline V gives CDR1 MDHEN, CDR2 SYDVKM. The CDR3 has 17 amino acids. Here the CDR3 DNA reads TGTGCCAGCAGTTTCGGGATACGAGCGGGGGGGTCAGATACGCAGTATTTT. Amino acid sequence: CASSFGIRAGGSDTQYF.

In its sample, this clonotype was seen many times. This chain links TRBV7-2 with TRBJ2-7, with 9 bases lining up with TRBD2. Germline V lookup: CDR1 SGHTA, CDR2 FQGNSA. The CDR3 has 14 residues. Losses at the gene ends were 3 bases for V and 2 bases for J; bases not matched to a gene: 2. CDR3 amino acids: CASSLTSGPYEQYF. The CDR3 coding sequence is TGTGCCAGCAGCTTGACTAGCGGCCCCTACGAGCAGTACTTC.

In this sample, this clonotype turned up a few times. The CDR3 DNA reads TGTGCCAGCAGCCACGACAGCAGCAATCAGCCCCAGCATTTT. The encoded protein is CASSHDSSNQPQHF. This sequence joins TRBV7-9 and TRBJ1-5, with D possibly matching TRBD1 (5 bases). The CDR3 is 14 amino acids. CDR1 and CDR2 (germline): SEHNR, FQNEAQ (reference sequence). Deletions cut 5 bases from V and 1 base from J, with 9 bases between.

This rearrangement joins TRBV4-3 to TRBJ2-2; D is ambiguous. From germline, CDR1 is LGHNA and CDR2 YSLEER. The CDR3 length is 13 residues. Trimming shortened V by 0 bases and J by 9 bases, and 8 bases separated the two germline ends. CDR3 DNA: TGCGCCAGCAGCCAAGAGGCCGCAAGGGAGCTGTTTTTT. This encodes CASSQEAARELFF.

In its sample, this clonotype was seen many times. The chain combines TRBV12-3 or TRBV12-4 with TRBJ2-3, with D perhaps given as TRBD1 or TRBD2 (6 bases each). The ends were cut back, 7 bases at V and 4 bases at J, with 15 bases in the middle. This CDR3 contains 14 residues. This CDR3 reads CASNLGGGPDTQYF. CDR3 sequence (DNA): TGTGCCAGCAACCTAGGGGGAGGCCCAGATACGCAGTATTTT.

This clonotype was recorded many times. The chain has TRBV6-5 and TRBJ1-2, with 8 bases lining up with TRBD1. Losses at the gene ends were 4 bases for V and 3 bases for J; bases not matched to a gene: 7. Germline CDR1 is MNHEY and CDR2 is SVGAGI. The CDR3 sequence is 15 residues long. The CDR3 nucleotides read TGTGCCAGCAGTTCCTTTACAGGGGGAGACTATGGCTACACCTTC. This gives the protein CASSSFTGGDYGYTF.

This sequence joins TRBV19 and TRBJ2-3, with D possibly TRBD1 on 6 matching bases. Between the trimmed V and J ends, which lost 3 bases and 3 bases, there was a span of 16 bases. The CDR3 has 16 amino acids. CDR1 and CDR2 (germline): LNHDA, SQIVND (reference sequence). The CDR3 bases are TGTGCCAGTAGTATGGGAAGACAGGCAACTACAGATACGCAGTATTTT. Its protein product is CASSMGRQATTDTQYF.

The DNA for the CDR3 is TGCGCCAGCAGCTTAACAGGGGCTACTGGAAACACCATATATTTT. Translated: CASSLTGATGNTIYF. This chain uses TRBV5-1 with TRBJ1-3; 7 nucleotides align to TRBD1. The CDR3 loop spans 15 amino acids. V trimming: 2 bases; J trimming: 2 bases; junction bases outside the gene matches: 4. The germline V gene encodes CDR1 SGHRS and CDR2 YFSETQ.

This clonotype has only a few counts. The chain uses TRBV2 and TRBJ2-5, with TRBD2 matching over 8 bases. V shed 4 bases and J 4 bases; nucleotides not matched to a gene: 11. Germline lookup yields CDR1 SNHLY and CDR2 FYNNEI. The CDR3 loop spans 16 amino acids. In nucleotides, the CDR3 is TGTGCCAGCAGTGGGTTAGCGGGGAACGTTGTAGAGACCCAGTACTTC. Protein: CASSGLAGNVVETQYF.

This clonotype was counted ten times or more. The V call is TRBV3-1, the J call TRBJ2-1; perhaps TRBD1 as D (6 bases). CDR3 size: 15 residues. The germline V gene has CDR1 LGHDT and CDR2 YNNKEL (reference sequence). V lost 5 bases and J 3 bases, leaving 14 bases between the germline ends. The CDR3 spells CASSLGAPFYNEQFF. CDR3 sequence (DNA): TGTGCCAGCAGCTTGGGGGCTCCTTTCTACAATGAGCAGTTCTTC.

In regard to this clonotype: Being one base from a much bigger clone, this may be a read error. The chain carries TRBV7-2 and TRBJ2-1; D is unclear. The CDR3 sequence is 13 residues long. Germline CDR1 SGHTA, CDR2 FQGNSA. V gave up 8 bases and J gave up 5 bases, with 13 bases separating them. The CDR3 nucleotides are TGTGCCAGCGGCTCCCTACTTGACAATGAGCAGTTCTTC. Translating gives CASGSLLDNEQFF. Combining the CDR3 with reference TRBV7-2 and TRBJ2-1 gives the whole variable domain GAGVSQSPSNKVTEKGKDVELRCDPISGHTALYWYRQSLGQGLEFLIYFQGNSAPDKSGLPSDRFSAERTGGSVSTLTIQRTQQEDSAVYLCASGSLLDNEQFFGPGTRLTVL.

The chain carries TRBV7-8 and TRBJ1-4; 11 bases are shared with TRBD1. Germline CDR1 SGHVS, CDR2 FQNEAQ. Trimming removed 0 bases from V and 7 bases from J; junction bases left unmatched: 4. The CDR3 spans 16 residues. The CDR3 sequence is CASSLAEGTGGEKLFF. CDR3 coding DNA: TGTGCCAGCAGCTTAGCAGAGGGGACAGGGGGTGAAAAACTGTTTTTT.

This clonotype occurred many times. The V gene is TRBV10-3, the J gene TRBJ2-1, with 10 bases matching TRBD1. CDR1 is ENHRY and CDR2 is SYGVKD in the germline V gene. Trimming at V came to 6 bases and at J to 8 bases, leaving 7 bases not matched to a gene. The CDR3 is 14 amino acids. The CDR3 DNA sequence: TGTGCCATCAGACCGGGACAGGGGAAGGATGAGCAGTTCTTC. Residues: CAIRPGQGKDEQFF.

This clonotype occurred many times. The chain recombines TRBV18 with TRBJ2-1, with TRBD1 matching over 9 bases. The germline gives CDR1 KGHSH, CDR2 LQKENI. The CDR3 contains 15 residues. V lost 2 bases to trimming and J lost 10 bases; unmatched junction nucleotides: 9. Here the CDR3 reads CASSPMGQGASEQFF. CDR3 nucleotides: TGTGCCAGCTCACCAATGGGACAGGGAGCAAGCGAGCAGTTCTTC.

The chain links TRBV30 to TRBJ1-4; D might be TRBD1 (5 bases). This CDR3 spans 14 amino acids. Trimming pared 0 bases from V and 5 bases from J, leaving 10 bases between. Germline CDR1 and CDR2: GTSNPN and SVGIG (reference sequence). The CDR3 is CAWSVVSGNEKLFF. In nucleotides, the CDR3 is TGTGCCTGGAGTGTAGTATCAGGGAATGAAAAACTGTTTTTT.